This TCR beta chain was documented in a study of CD8 T cells in ankylosing spondylitis (dated by TCRdb to the late 2010s). In the study overall: To find TCR variants linked to disease, the study profiled T cell receptor beta repertoires in ankylosing spondylitis patients and healthy donors. The whole study cohort included over a hundred healthy donors and some 27 ankylosing spondylitis patients. Peripheral blood was sampled, and synovial fluid was also collected from ankylosing spondylitis patients.

This clonotype appeared many times. This clone's antigen is unknown. Base qualities were left out, and no much larger clone turns up one base away. Summary of the overall study and its limitations: Significant enrichment of the disease-linked clones was reported in matched synovial fluid samples from ankylosing spondylitis patients. A TCR beta motif made up of several highly homologous amino acid variants appeared to be characteristic of blood from ankylosing spondylitis patients. Some motif variants were previously reported in synovial fluid and blood of reactive arthritis patients, suggesting common disease-initiation mechanisms. The disease-linked clones showed a CD8+ phenotype and occurred at relatively low frequencies in peripheral blood.

Synovial fluid samples were matched to blood samples from the same ankylosing spondylitis patients. The sample was run on an Illumina HiSeq 2500. Quantitative 5'-RACE with molecular barcodes was used to prepare TCR beta libraries. Under the source paper's analysis protocol: A new computational method based on a probabilistic model of VDJ rearrangement was used to identify disease-linked TCR variants. The public reads were quality trimmed at Q25 with fastp and then assembled into clones with MiXCR by TCRdb, keeping productive beta chains. Entries are consolidated by CDR3 protein sequence, retaining the most common genes and DNA. These V and J calls rely on TCRdb rather than the paper's analysis. This sample holds about 140,000 distinct CDR3 sequences; more than 7% were observed only once. 6% to 9.5% of the sample is taken by the ten largest. Taken from the germline V gene, the CDR1 and CDR2 loops are SGHTA and FQGNSA. Including the terminal cysteine and phenylalanine, the CDR3 comprises 15 residues. Only CDR3 DNA remains: 45 bases, in frame from the first base. Between the V and J ends, shortened by 5 bases and 5 bases respectively, the junction contains 18 bases.

The receptor comes from a male donor with ankylosing spondylitis. What was sequenced was synovial fluid, either unsorted or a sorted T cell fraction (not recorded which). Rearrangement joined TRBV7-2 to TRBJ1-1; the best D guess is TRBD1, with 5 bases matching. CDR3 region: CASSTPGSPGTEAFF. Here is the DNA: TGTGCCAGCAGCACCCCGGGGAGCCCAGGGACTGAAGCTTTCTTT.